The T cell receptor beta chain described here comes from a study of cytomegalovirus exposure and HLA in healthy donors. Profiled with immunoSEQ multiplex PCR; TCRdb holds only in-frame clones, not every one. Found here are around 180,000 clones, around 84% of them singletons; the top ten hold less than 8.5%. The CDR3 loop spans 16 amino acids. The trim removed 0 bases at V and 2 bases at J, leaving 6 bases unmatched. The germline gives CDR1 LGHNA, CDR2 YNFKEQ. Sequenced: PBMCs. J is TRBJ2-5 and V is TRBV4-2; 7 positions agree with TRBD2. This sequence was found in a young man in good health and CMV-seropositive. CDR3 sequence (DNA): TGTGCCAGCAGCCAAGATCCTAGCGGAACTCAAGAGACCCAGTACTTC. Translating it yields CASSQDPSGTQETQYF.